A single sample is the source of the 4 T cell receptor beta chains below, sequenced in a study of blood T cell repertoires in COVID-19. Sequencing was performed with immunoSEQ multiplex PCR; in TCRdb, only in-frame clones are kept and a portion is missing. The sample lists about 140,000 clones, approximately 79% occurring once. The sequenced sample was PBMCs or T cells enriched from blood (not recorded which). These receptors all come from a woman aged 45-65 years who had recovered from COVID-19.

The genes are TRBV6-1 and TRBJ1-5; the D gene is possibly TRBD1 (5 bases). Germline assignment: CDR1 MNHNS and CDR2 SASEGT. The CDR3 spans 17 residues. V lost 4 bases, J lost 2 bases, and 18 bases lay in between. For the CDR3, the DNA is TGTGCCAGCAGTGCGACAGAAATCCTCAGGCGCAATCAGCCCCAGCATTTT. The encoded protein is CASSATEILRRNQPQHF.

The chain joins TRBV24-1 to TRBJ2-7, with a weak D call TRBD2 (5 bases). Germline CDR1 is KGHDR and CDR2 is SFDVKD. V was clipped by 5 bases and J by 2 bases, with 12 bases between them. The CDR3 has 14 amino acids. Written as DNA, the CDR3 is TGTGCCACCAGTGCCCGGGAACGACCCTACGAGCAGTACTTC. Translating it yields CATSARERPYEQYF.

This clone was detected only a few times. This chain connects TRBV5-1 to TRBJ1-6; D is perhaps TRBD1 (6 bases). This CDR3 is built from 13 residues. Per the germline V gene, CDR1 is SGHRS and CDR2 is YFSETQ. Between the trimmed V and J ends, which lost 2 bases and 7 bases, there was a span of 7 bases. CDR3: CASSFGQNSPLHF. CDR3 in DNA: TGCGCCAGCAGCTTTGGACAGAATTCACCCCTCCACTTT.

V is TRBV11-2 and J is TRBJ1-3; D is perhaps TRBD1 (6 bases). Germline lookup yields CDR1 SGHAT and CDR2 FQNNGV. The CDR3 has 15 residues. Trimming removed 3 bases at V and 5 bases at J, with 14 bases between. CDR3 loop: CASSFVGQPRNTIYF. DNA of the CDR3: TGTGCCAGCAGCTTTGTTGGACAGCCCAGAAACACCATATATTTT.